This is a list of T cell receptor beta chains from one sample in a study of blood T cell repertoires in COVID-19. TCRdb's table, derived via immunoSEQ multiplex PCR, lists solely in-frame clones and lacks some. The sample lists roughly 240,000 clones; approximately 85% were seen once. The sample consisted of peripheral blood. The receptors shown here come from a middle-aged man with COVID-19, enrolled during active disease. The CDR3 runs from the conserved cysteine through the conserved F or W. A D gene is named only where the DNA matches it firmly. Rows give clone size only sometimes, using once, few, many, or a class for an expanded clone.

CATAGGNTEAFF	TGTGCCACAGCGGGTGGGAACACTGAAGCTTTCTTT	-	TRBV11-2	-	TRBJ1-1
CASSPSDSREAFF	TGTGCCAGCTCGCCGTCGGACAGCCGTGAAGCTTTCTTT	-	TRBV18	once	TRBJ1-1
CASSRTVQNYGYTF	TGCGCCAGCAGCCGGACAGTACAGAACTATGGCTACACCTTC	-	TRBV4-3	-	TRBJ1-2
CASSLRASMNTEAFF	TGTGCCAGCAGCCTAAGGGCCTCTATGAACACTGAAGCTTTCTTT	-	TRBV7-3	-	TRBJ1-1
CASSLLGQDRETQYF	TGCGCCAGCAGCTTGTTGGGACAGGACCGGGAGACCCAGTACTTC	TRBD1	TRBV5-1	-	TRBJ2-5
CASSVSSGGVNEQFF	TGTGCCAGCAGCGTATCTAGCGGGGGGGTGAATGAGCAGTTCTTC	TRBD2	TRBV9	-	TRBJ2-1
CASSQVSGTSGGVIQYF	TGTGCCAGCAGCCAAGTATCCGGGACTAGCGGGGGGGTAATTCAGTACTTC	TRBD2	TRBV3-1/TRBV3-2	once	TRBJ2-4
CASSLAPMNTEAFF	TGTGCCAGCAGTTTAGCTCCTATGAACACTGAAGCTTTCTTT	-	TRBV27	once	TRBJ1-1
CAWSVLVRGVNTEAFF	TGTGCCTGGAGTGTACTCGTCAGGGGGGTGAACACTGAAGCTTTCTTT	TRBD1	TRBV30	-	TRBJ1-1
CASSQSSVRVTDTQYF	TGCGCCAGCAGCCAGAGTAGCGTGAGAGTCACAGATACGCAGTATTTT	-	TRBV4-3	once	TRBJ2-3
CASSQNRFSRDTQYF	TGTGCCAGCAGCCAAAACAGGTTCTCCAGGGATACGCAGTATTTT	-	TRBV6-6	-	TRBJ2-3
CATSEEGNYGYTF	TGCGCCACAAGTGAGGAGGGAAACTATGGCTACACCTTC	-	TRBV5-1	-	TRBJ1-2
CASSVPDRASYEQYF	TGTGCCAGCAGCGTCCCGGACAGAGCCTCCTACGAGCAGTACTTC	-	TRBV5-6	-	TRBJ2-7
CARSLVGCVGRAGELFF	TGTGCCAGAAGCTTGGTGGGGTGTGTGGGGAGGGCCGGGGAGCTGTTTTTT	TRBD2	TRBV5-3	-	TRBJ2-2
CASRRDRDSSYEQYF	TGTGCCAGCAGAAGGGACAGGGACAGCTCCTACGAGCAGTACTTC	TRBD1	TRBV2	-	TRBJ2-7
CASSSWRATNEKLFF	TGTGCCAGCAGCTCTTGGAGGGCAACTAATGAAAAACTGTTTTTT	-	TRBV7-2	-	TRBJ1-4
CASSEVGGWRDRDTEAFF	TGTGCCAGCAGTGAAGTTGGAGGTTGGCGGGACAGGGACACTGAAGCTTTCTTT	TRBD1	TRBV6-1	once	TRBJ1-1
CASSSPTGGDTEAFF	TGTGCCAGCAGCTCACCCACGGGGGGGGACACTGAAGCTTTCTTT	-	TRBV11-2	-	TRBJ1-1
CAWSSPGWNTEAFF	TGTGCCTGGAGTTCCCCAGGGTGGAACACTGAAGCTTTCTTT	-	TRBV30	-	TRBJ1-1
CASSEGAGYQPQHF	TGTGCCAGCAGTGAAGGGGCAGGGTATCAGCCCCAGCATTTT	-	TRBV6-1	-	TRBJ1-5
CASSDGLAGYTGELFF	TGTGCCAGCAGTGACGGACTAGCGGGGTACACCGGGGAGCTGTTTTTT	TRBD2	TRBV27	few	TRBJ2-2
CASSLGVPDTQYF	TGTGCCAGCAGCTTAGGCGTCCCAGATACGCAGTATTTT	-	TRBV7-9	-	TRBJ2-3
CASSLQGPFSYEQYF	TGTGCCAGCAGCCTACAGGGACCCTTCTCCTACGAGCAGTACTTC	-	TRBV5-4	-	TRBJ2-7
CATSETGDSNQPQHF	TGTGCCACCAGTGAAACAGGGGATAGCAATCAGCCCCAGCATTTT	TRBD1	TRBV24-1	-	TRBJ1-5
CASSLIAGGNTGELFF	TGTGCCAGCAGCTTAATAGCGGGGGGTAATACCGGGGAGCTGTTTTTT	TRBD2	TRBV7-8	once	TRBJ2-2
CASSQAQARGNTIYF	TGTGCCAGCAGCCAAGCCCAGGCCCGTGGAAACACCATATATTTT	-	TRBV4-2	-	TRBJ1-3
CASSLSPVGRGGQYEQYF	TGTGCCAGCAGCTTATCCCCCGTTGGGCGGGGGGGGCAGTACGAGCAGTACTTC	TRBD2	TRBV7-6	-	TRBJ2-7
CASSLLSSGGFGNEQFF	TGTGCCAGCAGCTTGTTGTCTAGCGGGGGATTTGGGAATGAGCAGTTCTTC	TRBD2	TRBV5-5	few	TRBJ2-1
CASRLSGGETQYF	TGTGCCAGCAGGCTCTCAGGGGGAGAGACCCAGTACTTC	TRBD1	TRBV12-3/TRBV12-4	-	TRBJ2-5
CAIRRGLQETQYF	TGTGCCATCAGGCGGGGACTCCAAGAGACCCAGTACTTC	-	TRBV10-3	-	TRBJ2-5
CASSHRGNYTF	TGTGCCAGCAGCCACAGGGGAAACTACACCTTC	TRBD1	TRBV6-5	-	TRBJ1-2
CASSLGGLLSYEQYF	TGCGCCAGCAGCTTGGGGGGCCTCCTCTCCTACGAGCAGTACTTC	-	TRBV5-1	-	TRBJ2-7
CASSLGGTGVGEQYF	TGCGCCAGCAGCTTGGGAGGGACAGGCGTGGGGGAGCAGTACTTC	TRBD1	TRBV5-1	-	TRBJ2-7
CASSIAGGYYNEQFF	TGTGCCAGCAGCATAGCGGGGGGGTACTACAATGAGCAGTTCTTC	TRBD2	TRBV5-4	once	TRBJ2-1
CASSVGGSNSPLHF	TGTGCCAGCAGCGTAGGAGGGAGTAATTCACCCCTCCACTTT	-	TRBV9	-	TRBJ1-6
CASRPGRYPNSPLHF	TGTGCCAGCAGACCCGGTAGATATCCGAATTCACCCCTCCACTTT	-	TRBV7-2	-	TRBJ1-6
CASRSQSDVREQYF	TGTGCCAGCAGGTCTCAGAGCGACGTCCGGGAGCAGTACTTC	-	TRBV28	once	TRBJ2-7